These 8 T cell receptor beta chains were all obtained from the same sample, sequenced in a study of T-cell memory formation after mild COVID-19. TCRdb recomputed calls from the 5' RACE reads with MiXCR, one row per CDR3 protein. The sample holds 90,000 to 120,000 distinct CDR3 sequences, 13% to 15% seen once. Source material: PBMCs or a T cell subset sorted from them (not recorded which). Receptors originate from a man aged 18 to 29 who had mild COVID-19 (a few samples of this study predate the infection). Cell type and time point are not known.

The chain uses TRBV11-2 and TRBJ1-1; D remains unclear. The CDR3 is 15 residues long. The ends were cut back, 5 bases at V and 0 bases at J, with 13 bases in the middle. CDR1 is SGHAT, CDR2 FQNNGV, per germline. The CDR3 here is CASSNGGQVNTEAFF. The CDR3 DNA sequence: TGTGCCAGCAGCAACGGCGGCCAGGTGAACACTGAAGCTTTCTTT.

The J gene is TRBJ1-5, the V gene TRBV4-2; D may be TRBD1 (5 bases). The V gene's germline CDR1 is LGHNA and CDR2 YNFKEQ. CDR3 size: 16 residues. Between the trimmed V and J ends, which lost 4 bases and 6 bases, there was a span of 19 bases. CDR3 region: CASSPNGEGDGQPQHF. The CDR3 DNA reads as TGTGCCAGCAGCCCGAACGGCGAAGGGGATGGTCAGCCCCAGCATTTT.

This clonotype was picked up many times. V is TRBV15 and J is TRBJ2-7; D assignment may be TRBD1 or TRBD2 (5 bases each). The V end was cut by 6 bases, the J end by 2 bases, with 14 bases between. This CDR3 contains 14 residues. Germline V CDR1 and CDR2: LNHNV, YYDKDF (reference sequence). Here the CDR3 reads CATSISRDPYEQYV. In DNA form, the CDR3 reads TGTGCCACCAGTATTTCCAGGGACCCCTACGAGCAGTACGTC.

The CDR3 region is CASSPAASTDTQYF. In DNA, the CDR3 is TGCGCCAGCAGCCCGGCGGCTAGCACAGATACGCAGTATTTT. This chain uses TRBV4-3 with TRBJ2-3; D remains ambiguous. CDR1 LGHNA and CDR2 YSLEER come from the germline V gene. V was cut by 4 bases and J by 0 bases, with 8 bases left in between. The CDR3 contains 14 residues.

V is TRBV11-2 and J is TRBJ2-1; D is uncertain. The CDR3 consists of 12 residues. Trimming removed 6 bases from V and 4 bases from J, with 7 bases in between. Per the germline V gene, CDR1 is SGHAT and CDR2 is FQNNGV. Here the CDR3 DNA reads TGTGCCAGCAGTAACACTTACAATGAGCAGTTCTTC. Residues: CASSNTYNEQFF.

V is TRBV4-1 and J is TRBJ1-5; no firm D call. V lost 4 bases to trimming and J lost 4 bases, with 8 bases between them. Germline values: CDR1 MGHRA, CDR2 YSYEKL. The CDR3 totals 13 residues. CDR3 region: CASSPLANQPQHF. The CDR3 DNA reads TGCGCCAGCAGCCCCTTAGCAAATCAGCCCCAGCATTTT.

This clonotype appeared many times. V and J are TRBV5-1 and TRBJ2-6; D is possibly TRBD1 (6 bases). Between the trimmed V and J ends, which lost 0 bases and 2 bases, there was a span of 9 bases. The germline gives CDR1 SGHRS, CDR2 YFSETQ. The CDR3 is made up of 16 amino acids. The DNA for the CDR3 is TGCGCCAGCAGCTTGGGGACAGCTCCTGGGGCCAACGTCCTGACTTTC. Residues: CASSLGTAPGANVLTF.

Many counts were recorded for this clonotype. The chain has TRBV5-1 and TRBJ1-2; a weak D match, TRBD1 (6 bases). The CDR3 runs 15 residues. V lost 1 base and J lost 4, with 14 bases in between. The germline V gene has CDR1 SGHRS and CDR2 YFSETQ. CDR3 sequence reads: CASSLSGGAGYGYTF. CDR3 in DNA: TGCGCCAGCAGCTTGTCGGGGGGCGCAGGCTATGGCTACACCTTC. Full variable domain (remainder filled in from reference TRBV5-1 and TRBJ1-2): KAGVTQTPRYLIKTRGQQVTLSCSPISGHRSVSWYQQTPGQGLQFLFEYFSETQRNKGNFPGRFSGRQFSNSRSEMNVSTLELGDSALYLCASSLSGGAGYGYTFGSGTRLTVV.